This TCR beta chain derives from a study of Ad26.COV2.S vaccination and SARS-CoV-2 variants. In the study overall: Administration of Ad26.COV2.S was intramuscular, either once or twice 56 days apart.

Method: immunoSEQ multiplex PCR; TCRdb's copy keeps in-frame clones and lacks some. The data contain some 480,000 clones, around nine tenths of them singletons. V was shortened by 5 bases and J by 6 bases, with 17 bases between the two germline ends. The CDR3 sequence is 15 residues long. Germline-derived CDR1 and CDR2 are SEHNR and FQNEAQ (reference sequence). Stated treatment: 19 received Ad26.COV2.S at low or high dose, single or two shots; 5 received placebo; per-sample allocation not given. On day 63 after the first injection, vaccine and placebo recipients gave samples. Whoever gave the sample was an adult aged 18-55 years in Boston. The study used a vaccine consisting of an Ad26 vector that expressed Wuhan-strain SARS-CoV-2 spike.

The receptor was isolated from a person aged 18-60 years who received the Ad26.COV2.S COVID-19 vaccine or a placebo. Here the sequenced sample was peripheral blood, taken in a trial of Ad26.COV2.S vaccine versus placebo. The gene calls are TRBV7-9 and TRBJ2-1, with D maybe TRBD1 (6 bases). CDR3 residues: CASSLRLGASNEQFF. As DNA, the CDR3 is TGTGCCAGCAGCCTAAGACTGGGGGCCAGCAATGAGCAGTTCTTC.